A selection of T cell receptor beta chains follows, all from one sample in a study of cytomegalovirus exposure and HLA in healthy donors. Some clones are missing from TCRdb's copy, which holds only in-frame ones; the method was immunoSEQ multiplex PCR. This repertoire shows about 200,000 clones, 88% found once; its top ten account for about 3%. The sequenced sample was PBMCs. The origin of the receptors is a woman younger than 30 in good health and CMV-seronegative. Both conserved end residues are part of each CDR3. The D gene is left open where the match is weak. Some rows have no size entry. The others give once, few or many, or a class for an expanded clone.

cdr3_aa cdr3_nt clone_size j_call d_call v_call
CASSAPPLPSVTDTQYF TGTGCCAGCAGCGCCCCGCCCCTGCCTAGCGTGACAGATACGCAGTATTTT - TRBJ2-3 - TRBV9
CASSSSLDRGLDEQYF TGTGCCAGCAGCTCTTCGCTCGACAGGGGGCTCGACGAGCAGTACTTC - TRBJ2-7 TRBD1 TRBV7-2
CASSRDRLPEAFF TGCGCCAGCAGCAGGGACAGGCTCCCTGAAGCTTTCTTT once TRBJ1-1 TRBD1 TRBV5-1
CASSQLDWGGTNEQFF TGCGCCAGCAGCCAGCTAGACTGGGGGGGAACCAATGAGCAGTTCTTC - TRBJ2-1 TRBD2 TRBV4-1
CASSQKRTGALYGYTF TGTGCCAGCAGCCAGAAAAGGACAGGGGCCCTCTATGGCTACACCTTC - TRBJ1-2 TRBD1 TRBV4-2
CASSDVTGPDTQYF TGTGCCAGCAGTGACGTGACAGGGCCAGATACGCAGTATTTT once TRBJ2-3 TRBD1 TRBV6-1
CASSLPGNTEAFF TGTGCCAGCAGTTTGCCCGGGAACACTGAAGCTTTCTTT - TRBJ1-1 - TRBV28
CASSLGPGLREKLFF TGTGCCAGCAGCCTTGGGCCGGGGTTACGAGAAAAACTGTTTTTT - TRBJ1-4 - TRBV28
CASSQGPRGLGAKNIQYF TGCGCCAGCAGCCAAGGTCCCAGGGGGTTAGGAGCCAAAAACATTCAGTACTTC once TRBJ2-4 TRBD1 TRBV4-1
CASSLGGARDNEQFF TGTGCCAGCAGTTTAGGGGGGGCGCGCGACAATGAGCAGTTCTTC - TRBJ2-1 - TRBV27
CSVAGITYEQYF TGCAGCGTTGCAGGTATCACCTACGAGCAGTACTTC - TRBJ2-7 - TRBV29-1
CASSLGRAPETQYF TGCGCCAGCAGCTTAGGCAGGGCCCCAGAGACCCAGTACTTC few TRBJ2-5 - TRBV5-1
CASSQGTGGYGYTF TGCGCCAGCAGCCAAGGGACAGGGGGCTATGGCTACACCTTC - TRBJ1-2 TRBD1 TRBV4-3
CAYRPSGFYEQYF TGTGCCTATCGGCCTAGCGGTTTCTACGAGCAGTACTTC few TRBJ2-7 TRBD2 TRBV2
CASGRAADRVDWNTGELFF TGTGCTAGTGGACGGGCCGCTGACAGGGTGGATTGGAACACCGGGGAGCTGTTTTTT - TRBJ2-2 TRBD1 TRBV12-5
CASSRDRGNTIYF TGTGCCAGCAGCAGGGACAGGGGAAACACCATATATTTT - TRBJ1-3 TRBD1 TRBV25-1
CASSARDRGSYEQYF TGTGCCAGCAGTGCCCGGGACAGGGGATCGTACGAGCAGTACTTC few TRBJ2-7 TRBD1 TRBV28
CASERGDTQYF TGTGCCAGTGAGCGTGGAGATACGCAGTATTTT - TRBJ2-3 - TRBV11-1
CATSRDRTGVDEQFF TGTGCCACCAGCAGAGATAGGACAGGGGTCGATGAGCAGTTCTTC - TRBJ2-1 TRBD1 TRBV15
CASSLNEASPQHF TGTGCCAGCAGCTTAAATGAGGCCTCGCCCCAGCATTTT - TRBJ1-5 - TRBV7-3
CASSPGFGANVLTF TGTGCCAGCAGCCCAGGGTTTGGGGCCAACGTCCTGACTTTC - TRBJ2-6 - TRBV27
CASSLAGTGKGSYEQYF TGTGCCAGCAGCTTAGCCGGGACAGGGAAAGGGTCCTACGAGCAGTACTTC - TRBJ2-7 TRBD1 TRBV7-6
CASSSRDRGLNTEAFF TGTGCCAGCAGCTCCCGGGACAGGGGGTTGAACACTGAAGCTTTCTTT - TRBJ1-1 TRBD1 TRBV5-8
CASSRGASGTSTDTQYF TGTGCCAGCAGCCGAGGGGCTAGCGGTACTAGCACAGATACGCAGTATTTT - TRBJ2-3 TRBD2 TRBV9
CASSFGALAGGLSSYEQYF TGTGCCAGCAGCTTCGGGGCCCTAGCGGGAGGCCTCAGCTCCTACGAGCAGTACTTC - TRBJ2-7 TRBD2 TRBV11-1
CASSGGTSGATSYEQYF TGTGCCAGCAGTGGCGGGACTAGCGGGGCAACCTCCTACGAGCAGTACTTC - TRBJ2-7 TRBD2 TRBV6-1
CASSLGDRIYNEQFF TGTGCCAGCAGCTTGGGAGACAGGATATACAATGAGCAGTTCTTC - TRBJ2-1 - TRBV5-6
CASSPGTGYEQYF TGTGCCAGCAGCCCCGGGACTGGCTACGAGCAGTACTTC - TRBJ2-7 - TRBV9
CASRLTGSTDTQYF TGTGCCAGCAGACTCACAGGGAGCACAGATACGCAGTATTTT - TRBJ2-3 - TRBV6-6
CASSLVPGEEQETQYF TGTGCCAGCAGCTTAGTGCCGGGAGAAGAACAAGAGACCCAGTACTTC - TRBJ2-5 - TRBV5-4
CASTPHGSQNEKLFF TGTGCCAGCACCCCCCATGGGAGCCAGAATGAAAAACTGTTTTTT - TRBJ1-4 - TRBV6-1
CASSLSGTSTDTQYF TGTGCCAGCAGCCTTAGCGGAACTAGCACAGATACGCAGTATTTT - TRBJ2-3 - TRBV7-6